These 8 T cell receptor beta chains were all obtained from the same sample, sequenced in a study of blood T cell repertoires in COVID-19. TCRdb keeps only in-frame clones here, not all; method: immunoSEQ multiplex PCR. The data contain approximately 83,000 clones, approximately 91% of them singletons. The sample comprised peripheral blood. These receptor sequences come from an older man with acute or convalescent COVID-19.

The V call is TRBV5-4, the J call TRBJ2-2, with 11 bases identical to TRBD2. Germline CDR1 is SGHNT and CDR2 is YYREEE (reference sequence). J gave up 1 base and V 3 bases, and 2 bases lay outside the gene matches. The CDR3 contains 16 residues. CDR3 sequence reads: CASSSGLAGNTGELFF. CDR3 DNA: TGTGCCAGCAGCTCTGGACTAGCGGGGAACACCGGGGAGCTGTTTTTT.

The genes are TRBV5-1 and TRBJ2-1, with a possible D match to TRBD1 (5 bases). Germline assignment: CDR1 SGHRS and CDR2 YFSETQ. Trimming took off 1 base at V and 3 bases at J, with 8 bases between the two ends. The CDR3 spans 14 residues. The CDR3 is CASSLIGDYNEQFF. Here the CDR3 DNA reads TGCGCCAGCAGCTTGATAGGGGACTACAATGAGCAGTTCTTC.

The chain recombines TRBV5-6 with TRBJ2-7; D possibly corresponds to TRBD1 (5 bases). The V end was cut by 1 base, the J end by 2 bases, with 10 bases between. Germline CDR1 and CDR2: SGHDT and YYEEEE. This CDR3 region has 14 residues. CDR3 region: CASSLNRLTYEQYF. Here the CDR3 DNA reads TGTGCCAGCAGCTTGAACAGGTTAACCTACGAGCAGTACTTC. Combining the CDR3 with reference TRBV5-6 and TRBJ2-7 gives the whole variable domain DAGVTQSPTHLIKTRGQQVTLRCSPKSGHDTVSWYQQALGQGPQFIFQYYEEEERQRGNFPDRFSGHQFPNYSSELNVNALLLGDSALYLCASSLNRLTYEQYFGPGTRLTVT.

This clone was counted once. The chain recombines TRBV7-9 with TRBJ2-2, with D perhaps TRBD2 (5 bases). The length of the CDR3 is 19 residues. Trimming removed 3 bases at V and 2 bases at J, with 22 bases between. Per the germline V gene, CDR1 is SEHNR and CDR2 is FQNEAQ (reference sequence). CDR3 DNA sequence: TGTGCCAGCAGCTTTCCTAAGGAGACTTTTCGGGGAAACACCGGGGAGCTGTTTTTT. This gives the protein CASSFPKETFRGNTGELFF.

The chain joins TRBV7-2 to TRBJ1-5, with a tentative D call TRBD1 (6 bases). Trimming left V 2 bases short and J 3 bases short, with 11 bases between. The CDR3 runs 15 residues. Germline values: CDR1 SGHTA, CDR2 FQGNSA. The CDR3 DNA follows: TGTGCCAGCAGCTTATACGGACAGCTCAATCAGCCCCAGCATTTT. Translation gives CASSLYGQLNQPQHF.

The gene calls are TRBV14 and TRBJ2-7; 7 bases are shared with TRBD1. Germline-derived CDR1 and CDR2 are SGHDN and FVKESK. The CDR3 extends over 15 amino acids. The trim removed 5 bases at V and 0 bases at J, leaving 7 bases unmatched. The CDR3 region is CASSYRGQSSYEQYF. CDR3 sequence (DNA): TGTGCCAGCAGCTACAGGGGCCAAAGCTCCTACGAGCAGTACTTC.

The chain employs TRBV6-2 or TRBV6-3 and TRBJ1-1; 8 bases map to TRBD1. The CDR3 has 14 residues. Trimming removed 5 bases from V and 5 bases from J; junction bases left unmatched: 7. Per the germline V gene, CDR1 is MNHEY and CDR2 is SVGEGT. CDR3 in DNA: TGTGCCAGCAGTGACAGGGGTGGAAAGACTGAAGCTTTCTTT. This gives the protein CASSDRGGKTEAFF.

This clone was seen only once. The V call is TRBV19, the J call TRBJ1-1, with D maybe TRBD1 (5 bases). V lost 3 bases to trimming and J lost 4 bases, with 27 bases between them. Germline CDR1 and CDR2: LNHDA and SQIVND (reference sequence). This CDR3 spans 19 amino acids. The CDR3 DNA is TGTGCCAGTAGTATTGTTCGCTCCTATCATAAGGACATAGTCACTGAAGCTTTCTTT. Protein product: CASSIVRSYHKDIVTEAFF.